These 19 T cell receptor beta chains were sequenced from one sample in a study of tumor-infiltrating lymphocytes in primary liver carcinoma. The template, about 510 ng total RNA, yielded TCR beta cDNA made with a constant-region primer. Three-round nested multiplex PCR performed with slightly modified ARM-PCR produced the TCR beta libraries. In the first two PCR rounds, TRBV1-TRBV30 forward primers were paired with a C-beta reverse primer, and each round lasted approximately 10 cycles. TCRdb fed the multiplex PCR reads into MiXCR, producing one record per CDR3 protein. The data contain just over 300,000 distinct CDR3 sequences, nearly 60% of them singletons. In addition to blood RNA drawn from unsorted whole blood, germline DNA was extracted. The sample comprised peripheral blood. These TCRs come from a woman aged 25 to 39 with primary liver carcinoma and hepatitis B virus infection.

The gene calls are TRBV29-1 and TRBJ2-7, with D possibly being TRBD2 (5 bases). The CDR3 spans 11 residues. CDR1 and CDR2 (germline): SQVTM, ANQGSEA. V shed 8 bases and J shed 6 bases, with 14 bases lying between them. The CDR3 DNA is TGCAGCTTATGGAGCGGATCCGAGCAGTACTTC. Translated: CSLWSGSEQYF.

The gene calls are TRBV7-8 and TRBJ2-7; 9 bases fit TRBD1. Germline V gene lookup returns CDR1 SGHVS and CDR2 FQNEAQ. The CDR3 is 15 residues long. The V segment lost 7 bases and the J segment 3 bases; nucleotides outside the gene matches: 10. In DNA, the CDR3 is TGTGCCAGCAACCTCTACAGGGGGCGGATCTACGAGCAGTACTTC. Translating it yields CASNLYRGRIYEQYF.

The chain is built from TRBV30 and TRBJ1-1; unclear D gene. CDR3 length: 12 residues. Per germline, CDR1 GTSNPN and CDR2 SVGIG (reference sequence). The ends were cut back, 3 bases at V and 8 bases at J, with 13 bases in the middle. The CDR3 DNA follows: TGTGCCTGGAGCATCACTGCACCAGAAGCTTTCTTT. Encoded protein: CAWSITAPEAFF.

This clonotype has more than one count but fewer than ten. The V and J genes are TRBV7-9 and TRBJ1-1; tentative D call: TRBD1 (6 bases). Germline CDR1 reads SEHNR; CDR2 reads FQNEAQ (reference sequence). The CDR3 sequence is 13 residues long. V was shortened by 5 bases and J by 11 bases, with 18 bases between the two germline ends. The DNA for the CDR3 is TGTGCCAGCAGCCCACCCGGGGGGGCGCGTGCTTTCTTT. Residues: CASSPPGGARAFF.

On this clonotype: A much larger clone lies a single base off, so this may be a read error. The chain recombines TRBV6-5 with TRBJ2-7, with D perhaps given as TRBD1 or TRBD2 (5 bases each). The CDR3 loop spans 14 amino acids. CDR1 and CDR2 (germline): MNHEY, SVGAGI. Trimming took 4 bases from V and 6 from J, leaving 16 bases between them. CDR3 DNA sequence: TGTGCCAGCAGTTGGGGGTCGGGGATGAGCGAGCAGTACTTC. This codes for CASSWGSGMSEQYF.

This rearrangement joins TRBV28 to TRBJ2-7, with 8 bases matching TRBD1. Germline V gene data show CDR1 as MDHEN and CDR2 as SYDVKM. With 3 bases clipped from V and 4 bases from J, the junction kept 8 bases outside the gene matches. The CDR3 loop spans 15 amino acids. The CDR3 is CASSFGGQDHYEQYF. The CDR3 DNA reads TGTGCCAGCAGTTTTGGGGGACAGGATCATTACGAGCAGTACTTC. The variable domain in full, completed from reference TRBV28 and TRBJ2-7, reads DVKVTQSSRYLVKRTGEKVFLECVQDMDHENMFWYRQDPGLGLRLIYFSYDVKMKEKGDIPEGYSVSREKKERFSLILESASTNQTSMYLCASSFGGQDHYEQYFGPGTRLTVT.

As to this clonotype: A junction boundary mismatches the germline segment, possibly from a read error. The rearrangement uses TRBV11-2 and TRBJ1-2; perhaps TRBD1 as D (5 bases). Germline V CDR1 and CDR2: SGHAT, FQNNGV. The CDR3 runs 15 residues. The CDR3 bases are TGTGTCAGCAGCCCCCGCTGGACAACAAACTATGGCTACACCTTC. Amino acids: CVSSPRWTTNYGYTF.

As DNA, the CDR3 is TGTGCCAGCAGTTTAATCGCGGGAGGGGTTGAGCAGTTCTTC. It specifies CASSLIAGGVEQFF. The chain has TRBV12-3 or TRBV12-4 and TRBJ2-1; 9 bases are a match to TRBD2. V lost 2 bases and J lost 9; bases outside the gene matches: 5. The CDR3 has 14 amino acids.

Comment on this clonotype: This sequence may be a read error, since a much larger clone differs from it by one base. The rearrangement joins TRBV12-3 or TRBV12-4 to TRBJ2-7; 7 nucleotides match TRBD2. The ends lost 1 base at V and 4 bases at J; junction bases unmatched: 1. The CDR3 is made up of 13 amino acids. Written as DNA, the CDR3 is TGTGCCAGCAGTTTAGTTAGCGGGTACGAGCAGTACGTC. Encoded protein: CASSLVSGYEQYV.

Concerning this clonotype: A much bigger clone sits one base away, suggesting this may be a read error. The CDR3 region has the DNA TGCAGCGTCAGGGTTCTGTACACTGAAGCTTTCTTT. It codes for CSVRVLYTEAFF. The chain joins TRBV29-1 to TRBJ1-1, with a tentative D call TRBD1 (5 bases). Germline V gene lookup returns CDR1 SQVTM and CDR2 ANQGSEA. The CDR3 has 12 amino acids. The V and J ends lost 6 bases and 3 bases respectively, with 11 bases between them. The full variable domain, completed using reference TRBV29-1 and TRBJ1-1, is SAVISQKPSRDICQRGTSLTIQCQVDSQVTMMFWYRQQPGQSLTLIATANQGSEATYESGFVIDKFPISRPNLTFSTLTVSNMSPEDSSIYLCSVRVLYTEAFFGQGTRLTVV.

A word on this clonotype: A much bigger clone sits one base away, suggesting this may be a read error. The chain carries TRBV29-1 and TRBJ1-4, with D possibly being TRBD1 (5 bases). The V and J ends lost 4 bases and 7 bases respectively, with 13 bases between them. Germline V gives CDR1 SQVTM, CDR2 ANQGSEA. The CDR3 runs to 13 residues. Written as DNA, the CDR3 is TGCAGCGTTGGAGCGGCAGGGCGTGAAAAACTGTTTTTT. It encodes CSVGAAGREKLFF. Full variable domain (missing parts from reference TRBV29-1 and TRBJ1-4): SAVISQKPSRDICQRGTSLTIQCQVDSQVTMMFWYRQQPGQSLTLIATANQGSEATYESGFVIDKFPISRPNLTFSTLTVSNMSPEDSSIYLCSVGAAGREKLFFGSGTQLSVL.

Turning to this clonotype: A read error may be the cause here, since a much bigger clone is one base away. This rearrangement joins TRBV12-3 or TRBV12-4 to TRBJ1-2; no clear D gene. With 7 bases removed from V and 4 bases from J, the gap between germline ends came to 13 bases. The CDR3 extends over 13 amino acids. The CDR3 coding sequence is TGTGCCAGCAATTATCTCGACTCCTATGGCTACACCTTC. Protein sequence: CASNYLDSYGYTF.

DNA of the CDR3: TGCGCCAGCAGCTTGTGGGCAGACACTGAAGCTTTCTTT. It codes for CASSLWADTEAFF. J is TRBJ1-1 and V is TRBV5-1, with D uncertain. Trimming removed 1 base at V and 3 bases at J, with 7 bases between. CDR1 SGHRS and CDR2 YFSETQ come from the germline V gene. The CDR3 covers 13 residues. The full variable domain, completed using reference TRBV5-1 and TRBJ1-1, is KAGVTQTPRYLIKTRGQQVTLSCSPISGHRSVSWYQQTPGQGLQFLFEYFSETQRNKGNFPGRFSGRQFSNSRSEMNVSTLELGDSALYLCASSLWADTEAFFGQGTRLTVV.

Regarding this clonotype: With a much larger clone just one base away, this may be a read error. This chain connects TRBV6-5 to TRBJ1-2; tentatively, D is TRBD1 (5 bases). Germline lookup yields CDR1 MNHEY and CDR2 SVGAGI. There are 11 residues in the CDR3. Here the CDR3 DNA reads TGTCCCAGCAGTTCGGGACGTGGCTACACCTTC. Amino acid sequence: CPSSSGRGYTF.

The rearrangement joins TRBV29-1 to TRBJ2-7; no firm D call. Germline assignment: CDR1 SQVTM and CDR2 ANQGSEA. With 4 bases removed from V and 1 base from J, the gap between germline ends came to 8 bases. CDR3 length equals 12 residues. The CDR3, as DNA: TGCAGCGTTGTACAGTCTTCCTACGAGCAGTACTTC. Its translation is CSVVQSSYEQYF.

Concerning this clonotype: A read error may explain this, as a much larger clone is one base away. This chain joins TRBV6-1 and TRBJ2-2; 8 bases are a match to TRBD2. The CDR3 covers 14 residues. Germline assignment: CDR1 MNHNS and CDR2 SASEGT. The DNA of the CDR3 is TGTGCCAGCAGAACTAGCGGAGACACCGGGGACCTGTTTTTT. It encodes CASRTSGDTGDLFF.

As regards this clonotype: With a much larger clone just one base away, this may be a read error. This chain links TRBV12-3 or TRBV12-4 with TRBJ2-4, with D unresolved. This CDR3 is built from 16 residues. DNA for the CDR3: TGTACCAGCACGGGCGCCCCTTCACTAGCCAAAAACATTCAGTACTTC. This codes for CTSTGAPSLAKNIQYF.

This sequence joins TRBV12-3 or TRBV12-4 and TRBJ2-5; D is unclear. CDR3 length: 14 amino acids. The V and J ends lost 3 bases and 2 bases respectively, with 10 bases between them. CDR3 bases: TGTGCCAGCAGTTTTTGGGGTCAGCAAGAGACCCAGTACTTC. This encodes CASSFWGQQETQYF.

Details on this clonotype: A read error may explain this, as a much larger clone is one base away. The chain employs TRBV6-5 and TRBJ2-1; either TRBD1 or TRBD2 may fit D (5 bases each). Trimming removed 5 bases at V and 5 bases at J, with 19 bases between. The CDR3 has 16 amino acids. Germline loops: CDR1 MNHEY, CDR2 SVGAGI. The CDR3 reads CASSNSPGRKNNEQFF. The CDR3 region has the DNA TGTGCCAGCAGTAATAGCCCAGGGAGAAAAAACAATGAGCAGTTCTTC.